This T cell receptor (beta chain) originates from a study of shared clonotypes between healthy human individuals. On the study more broadly: Three plates were used per donor for CD4 naive, three for CD4 memory, two for CD8 naive and one for CD8 memory. Study findings and constraints: Four donors had about 5% of their naive CD4 clonotypes in common. Clonotype sharing among donors was expected to depend on sequencing depth.

Using immunoSEQ multiplex PCR, the repertoire was profiled, and TCRdb retains in-frame clones only, with some absent. The sample lists about a million clones; less than 85% were seen once. With respect to this clone: The antigen is unknown.

CDR1 and CDR2 (germline): MNHEY, SMNVEV (reference sequence). CDR3 length equals 15 residues. The J segment lost 6 bases and the V segment lost 8 bases, leaving 10 bases of the junction unmatched. This chain connects TRBV27 to TRBJ1-6, with 7 bases fitting TRBD1. The origin of this receptor is a young man in good health. Sample: memory CD4+ T cells sorted from blood. Subset of the sample: CD45RA-negative fraction. The DNA of the CDR3 is TGTGCCAGCTGCCGACTTGGACAGGTTAATTCACCCCTCCACTTT. It codes for CASCRLGQVNSPLHF.